The sequence of this T cell receptor (beta chain) was determined in a study of Graves' ophthalmopathy and Graves' hyperthyroidism. At the level of the study: Absence of ophthalmopathy within 18 months of follow-up defined stable hyperthyroidism.

Researchers took RNA transcripts and amplified TCR beta CDR3 regions from them. HTBI primers served in a first-round RT-PCR, which a second-round multiplex PCR followed. TCRdb redid the calling of the multiplex PCR reads with MiXCR, one entry per CDR3 protein. In the table there are around 1,200,000 distinct CDR3 sequences, roughly 35% of which are singletons. Findings and limits, study-wide: The study's model predicted ophthalmopathy progression at around 70% sensitivity and around 75% specificity.

The sample holds a few counts of this clonotype. Its antigen is not known. The germline V and J ends were trimmed by 8 bases and 0 bases, with 11 bases remaining between them. This CDR3 spans 15 amino acids. Germline V gene sequence: CDR1 SNHLY, CDR2 FYNNEI. Ages of hyperthyroidism patients ran from 18 to 65, and their diagnoses were new, under 2 months' duration. The diagnosis combined clinical symptoms, thyroxine, TRAb, thyroid ultrasound and orbital computed tomography scans. The V gene is TRBV2, the J gene TRBJ2-6, with a tentative D call TRBD1 (5 bases). The sequenced material came from peripheral blood or thyroid tissue (not recorded which). This TCR came from an adult man with Graves' hyperthyroidism. CDR3 DNA: TGTGCCAGCGCACAGGAGAGCTCTGGGGCCAACGTCCTGACTTTC. It yields the protein CASAQESSGANVLTF.